What follows are 25 T cell receptor beta chains derived from one specimen sequenced in a study of PD-1 blockade in classical Hodgkin lymphoma. Assay used: immunoSEQ multiplex PCR; TCRdb lists only in-frame clones, some missing. The table has some 9,100 clones, approximately 84% seen once. Time point specified: newly diagnosed, previously untreated cHL patient sample. Thawed PBMCs were subjected to magnetic negative selection, which yielded isolated CD8+ T cells. Sequencing was performed on CD8+ T cells from blood. The receptors shown here come from a human donor with classical Hodgkin lymphoma.

This sequence joins TRBV5-1 and TRBJ2-5; 10 bases are shared with TRBD2. Germline V gives CDR1 SGHRS, CDR2 YFSETQ. This CDR3 has 16 residues. The junction had 5 bases not matched to a gene; V was cut back by 0 bases and J by 3 bases. CDR3 in DNA: TGCGCCAGCAGCTTGGGGATAGCGGGGGGTGAAGAGACCCAGTACTTC. Translation: CASSLGIAGGEETQYF.

The rearrangement links TRBV7-9 to TRBJ1-1; 8 nucleotides line up with TRBD1. CDR1 is SEHNR and CDR2 is FQNEAQ in the germline V gene (reference sequence). V was pared by 1 base and J by 1 base, with 11 bases of the junction left unmatched. The CDR3 totals 18 residues. The CDR3 loop is CASSLVKWAGGENTEAFF. CDR3 DNA: TGTGCCAGCAGCTTAGTAAAATGGGCAGGGGGCGAGAACACTGAAGCTTTCTTT.

The chain employs TRBV12-5 and TRBJ2-1; no clear D gene. V lost 0 bases and J lost 6, with 12 bases in between. Germline V lookup: CDR1 LGHNT, CDR2 FRNRAP. The length of the CDR3 is 15 residues. The CDR3 sequence: CASGLVLGRVNEQFF. CDR3 DNA: TGTGCTAGTGGTTTGGTACTTGGTAGGGTCAATGAGCAGTTCTTC.

The chain is built from TRBV9 and TRBJ2-1, with D possibly TRBD1 on 5 matching bases. This CDR3 has 14 residues. Germline CDR1 and CDR2: SGDLS and YYNGEE. V was cut by 0 bases and J by 7 bases, with 11 bases left in between. The CDR3: CASSVGQGRNEQFF. CDR3 sequence (DNA): TGTGCCAGCAGCGTAGGTCAGGGTAGGAATGAGCAGTTCTTC.

V and J are TRBV7-8 and TRBJ1-3; D remains unclear. V lost 2 bases and J 0 bases, leaving 8 bases between the germline ends. In germline, CDR1 is SGHVS, CDR2 FQNEAQ. CDR3 size: 15 residues. The CDR3 nucleotides are TGTGCCAGCAGCTTAAGAGGGTTCTCTGGAAACACCATATATTTT. This sequence encodes CASSLRGFSGNTIYF.

The chain employs TRBV27 and TRBJ2-3, with 7 bases lining up with TRBD2. This CDR3 spans 14 amino acids. Germline V gene sequence: CDR1 MNHEY, CDR2 SMNVEV (reference sequence). V shed 7 bases, J shed 2 bases, and the junction held 6 bases outside the gene matches. CDR3 loop: CASNRGGFTDTQYF. The CDR3 nucleotides are TGTGCCAGCAACCGCGGGGGATTCACAGATACGCAGTATTTT.

V and J are TRBV11-3 and TRBJ2-5, with D possibly being TRBD1 (5 bases). The J call may be faulty, since TRBJ2-7 better matches the DNA end. This CDR3 is 13 amino acids long. CDR1 SGHNT and CDR2 YENEEA come from the germline V gene. CDR3 sequence reads: CASSSAQGYEQYF. CDR3 nucleotides: TGTGCCAGCAGCTCCGCCCAGGGCTACGAGCAGTACTTC.

The chain combines TRBV7-2 with TRBJ2-5; 11 bases map to TRBD2. V lost 1 base and J lost 4; bases outside the gene matches: 5. Germline V CDR1 and CDR2: SGHTA, FQGNSA. The CDR3 runs to 16 residues. CDR3 sequence (DNA): TGTGCCAGCAGCTTAGTAATAGCGGGGGGGGGAGAGACCCAGTACTTC. This gives the protein CASSLVIAGGGETQYF.

V usage is TRBV15 and J usage is TRBJ2-7; D not certain. The CDR3 is made up of 12 amino acids. Per the germline V gene, CDR1 is LNHNV and CDR2 is YYDKDF (reference sequence). V was pared by 0 bases and J by 5 bases, with 5 bases between. For the CDR3, the DNA is TGTGCCACCAGCAGAGATGAAGACGAGCAGTACTTC. This gives the protein CATSRDEDEQYF.

CDR3 loop: CSVEDRDRAPYEQYF. DNA of the CDR3: TGCAGCGTTGAAGATCGTGACAGGGCCCCCTACGAGCAGTACTTC. V gene TRBV29-1 combines with J gene TRBJ2-7, with 7 positions matching TRBD1. Germline CDR1 and CDR2: SQVTM and ANQGSEA. The CDR3 contains 15 residues. V lost 0 bases, J lost 2 bases, and 7 bases stayed unmatched.

This chain uses TRBV5-4 with TRBJ2-5; TRBD1 matches 11 bases. CDR3 length: 17 amino acids. V was pared by 4 bases and J by 5 bases, with 13 bases of the junction left unmatched. Germline CDR1 and CDR2: SGHNT and YYREEE (reference sequence). CDR3 nucleotide sequence: TGTGCCAGCAGCACGAGGACAGGGGGCGATATGCTGGAGACCCAGTACTTC. Translating gives CASSTRTGGDMLETQYF.

In this sample, this clone turned up once. This chain joins TRBV28 and TRBJ1-4, with no clear D. Germline-derived CDR1 and CDR2 are MDHEN and SYDVKM. This CDR3 is 16 amino acids long. V lost 5 bases and J 6 bases, leaving 19 bases between the germline ends. The CDR3 sequence: CASSALLGNGHEKLFF. Written as DNA, the CDR3 is TGTGCCAGCAGTGCCTTGTTAGGTAATGGACATGAAAAACTGTTTTTT.

The J gene is TRBJ2-1, the V gene TRBV19; weak D call: TRBD1 (6 bases). Germline CDR1 is LNHDA and CDR2 is SQIVND (reference sequence). V lost 5 bases and J 4 bases, leaving 15 bases between the germline ends. CDR3 size: 15 residues. The CDR3, as DNA: TGTGCCAGTAGTTTCGGACAGTCACGGTACAATGAGCAGTTCTTC. Translated, it gives CASSFGQSRYNEQFF.

The chain carries TRBV29-1 and TRBJ2-7; 8 bases are a match to TRBD1. The germline gives CDR1 SQVTM, CDR2 ANQGSEA. V shed 3 bases, J shed 3 bases, and the junction held 13 bases outside the gene matches. CDR3 length: 16 residues. This CDR3 reads CSVDAWDRQGDYEQYF. Here the CDR3 DNA reads TGCAGCGTTGATGCATGGGACAGGCAGGGGGACTACGAGCAGTACTTC.

The chain joins TRBV9 to TRBJ2-1; D is uncertain. V was pared by 4 bases and J by 0 bases, with 2 bases between. The CDR3 loop spans 12 amino acids. Germline CDR1 SGDLS, CDR2 YYNGEE. CDR3 sequence: CASSNSYNEQFF. Here the CDR3 DNA reads TGTGCCAGCAGCAACTCCTACAATGAGCAGTTCTTC. The full variable domain, in which reference TRBV9 and TRBJ2-1 provide the parts outside the CDR3, is DSGVTQTPKHLITATGQRVTLRCSPRSGDLSVYWYQQSLDQGLQFLIQYYNGEERAKGNILERFSAQQFPDLHSELNLSSLELGDSALYFCASSNSYNEQFFGPGTRLTVL.

The chain uses TRBV9 and TRBJ2-7; D is undetermined. The CDR3 sequence is 12 residues long. V shed 3 bases and J shed 6 bases, with 10 bases lying between them. Germline V lookup: CDR1 SGDLS, CDR2 YYNGEE. CDR3 DNA sequence: TGTGCCAGCAGCGGAAGGGAATCCGAGCAGTACTTC. Encoded protein: CASSGRESEQYF.

The rearrangement links TRBV11-2 to TRBJ2-5; tentative D call: TRBD1 (5 bases). The V gene lost 5 bases and the J gene lost 1 base, with 14 bases spanning the gap. Germline values: CDR1 SGHAT, CDR2 FQNNGV. CDR3 length: 15 residues. CDR3 sequence: CASSLGARSQETQYF. The DNA for the CDR3 is TGTGCCAGCAGCCTAGGGGCGCGGTCCCAAGAGACCCAGTACTTC.

This clone was found once. This chain joins TRBV7-9 and TRBJ1-4, with no clear D. There are 13 residues in the CDR3. Germline V CDR1 and CDR2: SEHNR, FQNEAQ (reference sequence). Trimming shortened V by 5 bases and J by 1 base, and 5 bases separated the two germline ends. The CDR3 region has the DNA TGTGCCAGCAGCCCGGGAACTAATGAAAAACTGTTTTTT. Its translation: CASSPGTNEKLFF.

This clone appeared a single time. V gene TRBV5-1 combines with J gene TRBJ2-2; the D gene is possibly TRBD2 (5 bases). Germline CDR1 and CDR2: SGHRS and YFSETQ. Trimming cost V 6 bases and J 7 bases, with 10 bases left between them. The CDR3 spans 12 residues. The CDR3 reads CASTDRGGELFF. As DNA, the CDR3 is TGCGCCAGCACCGATCGGGGCGGGGAGCTGTTTTTT.

The chain is built from TRBV4-3 and TRBJ1-2; tentative D call: TRBD1 (5 bases). The CDR3 runs to 15 residues. Germline loops: CDR1 LGHNA, CDR2 YSLEER. Trimming cost V 0 bases and J 5 bases, with 13 bases left between them. The DNA for the CDR3 is TGCGCCAGCAGCCAAGATTCCTCGAGGGGATATGGCTACACCTTC. Its translation: CASSQDSSRGYGYTF.

The chain carries TRBV28 and TRBJ1-4; D perhaps matches TRBD1 (6 bases). Germline CDR1 MDHEN, CDR2 SYDVKM. Deletions cut 5 bases from V and 7 bases from J, with 14 bases between. This CDR3 has 14 amino acids. CDR3 loop: CASSPQGWGEKLFF. The CDR3 nucleotides read TGTGCCAGCAGTCCCCAGGGGTGGGGTGAAAAACTGTTTTTT. Full variable domain (remainder filled in from reference TRBV28 and TRBJ1-4): DVKVTQSSRYLVKRTGEKVFLECVQDMDHENMFWYRQDPGLGLRLIYFSYDVKMKEKGDIPEGYSVSREKKERFSLILESASTNQTSMYLCASSPQGWGEKLFFGSGTQLSVL.

The chain employs TRBV5-1 and TRBJ2-2; the D call may be TRBD1 or TRBD2 (5 bases each). This CDR3 region has 13 residues. Germline CDR1 SGHRS, CDR2 YFSETQ. V was clipped by 9 bases and J by 2 bases, with 11 bases between them. The CDR3 here is CATRGKNTGELFF. In DNA form, the CDR3 reads TGCGCCACGAGGGGTAAAAACACCGGGGAGCTGTTTTTT.

J is TRBJ2-7 and V is TRBV19, with 12 bases that match TRBD1. Trimming cost V 3 bases and J 3 bases; bases outside gene matches: 3. This CDR3 contains 15 residues. From germline, CDR1 is LNHDA and CDR2 SQIVND (reference sequence). The CDR3 coding sequence is TGTGCCAGTAGTATGGGACAGGGGGCCCTCTACGAGCAGTACTTC. Protein product: CASSMGQGALYEQYF.

The chain links TRBV19 to TRBJ1-5; 9 nucleotides agree with TRBD1. This CDR3 is 17 amino acids long. Germline V gene lookup returns CDR1 LNHDA and CDR2 SQIVND (reference sequence). The ends lost 6 bases at V and 2 bases at J; junction bases unmatched: 11. The CDR3 protein is CASSPTRDRVGNQPQHF. DNA of the CDR3: TGTGCCAGTAGCCCCACCCGGGACAGGGTAGGCAATCAGCCCCAGCATTTT.

The chain uses TRBV2 and TRBJ2-7, with D possibly matching TRBD2 (6 bases). Germline V gene sequence: CDR1 SNHLY, CDR2 FYNNEI. The CDR3 has 12 amino acids. V was trimmed by 6 bases and J by 2 bases, leaving 8 bases between them. The DNA for the CDR3 is TGTGCCAGCAGGGGGGGAACCTACGAGCAGTACTTC. Protein sequence: CASRGGTYEQYF.